This T cell receptor (beta chain) was documented in a study of Graves' ophthalmopathy and Graves' hyperthyroidism (dated by TCRdb to 2016 to 2018). About the full investigation: Peripheral blood was collected at initial diagnosis, before any treatment. In total, 120 to 150 blood samples were TCR-sequenced: under 45 ophthalmopathy, some 75 hyperthyroidism and approximately 17 hyperthyroidism-to-ophthalmopathy patients. To explore V-J signatures distinguishing ophthalmopathy from hyperthyroidism, a discovery set of about 99 patients (fewer than 45 ophthalmopathy, around 55 stable hyperthyroidism) was enrolled. For independent validation, a separate cohort was made up of approximately 19 hyperthyroidism patients plus 17 patients who later progressed from hyperthyroidism to ophthalmopathy. The study used signatures of the TCR beta repertoire to tell Graves' ophthalmopathy apart from Graves' hyperthyroidism and to predict which patients would progress to ophthalmopathy. The 100 discovery patients were divided at random into training and test sets in a 7:3 ratio. In more than five hyperthyroidism patients, the T-cell repertoires found in thyroid tissue were compared with those found in blood. After sampling, hyperthyroidism patients received methimazole starting at 30 mg daily, and ophthalmopathy patients received high-dose intravenous methylprednisolone.

TCR beta CDR3 regions were amplified from RNA transcripts for repertoire sequencing. The first round was an RT-PCR using HTBI primers with the Qiagen OneStep RT-PCR kit, and this first round was followed by a second-round multiplex PCR, then size selection and purification. Libraries were sequenced on an Illumina HiSeq2000 using paired-end 100 bp reads. The authors' analysis ran thus. Reads were processed with SOAPnuke, discarding reads with adapters, uncalled bases, mean Phred below 15, or no exact constant-primer or identifier match. High-quality paired reads were merged with COPE v1.2.5. Unique nucleotide sequences were defined as clonotypes and aligned to IMGT TRB V, D and J references using MiTCR v1.1. Analysis was restricted to V-J combinations with a frequency above 0.0001, which covered roughly 99% of repertoires. For each V-J combination, a TCR clonal expansion and chaos score was defined as F50 clonal expansion divided by the chaos observed in the TCRdist matrix. Features were reduced by Welch's t-statistics and random forest to approximately 13 V-J combinations, which fed a naive Bayes classifier. The Morisita-Horn index was used to measure how similar the thyroid and blood repertoires were. The raw public reads went through TCRdb reprocessing: fastp at Q25, MiXCR clone calling, in-frame beta chains kept. Every entry covers one CDR3 protein and lists the most common genes and DNA from its rows. In this record, the V and J calls reflect TCRdb's handling and not the investigators' own analysis. In this sample the table shows roughly 610,000 distinct CDR3 sequences, approximately 21% of which occur a single time. The leading ten clones occupy approximately 7.7% of the sample.

Counted from cysteine to phenylalanine, this CDR3 has 15 amino acids. Only the CDR3 part of the read is kept: 45 bases, read in frame from the first base. CDR1 and CDR2, looked up from the germline V gene, are MNHEY and SVGAGI. V drops 2 bases and J drops 0 bases, leaving 11 bases in between. This clonotype was observed a handful of times. The specificity of this receptor is unknown. No clone much larger than this one lies a single base away; base qualities are absent. Results and caveats for the whole study, not just this receptor: The 13-signature model separated ophthalmopathy from stable hyperthyroidism with over 85% sensitivity and just under 84% specificity in cross-validation, and 80%/75% in the test set. No statistical method was used to predetermine the sample size, and group allocation was not hidden from the investigators. Most of the expanded thyroid clonotypes with a frequency above 0.001 were also detected in blood, and it was suggested that the thyroid immune response may be reflected by blood repertoires. In validation, the model predicted ophthalmopathy progression with 70.59% sensitivity and 72.22% specificity; more than ten predicted patients were CT-confirmed with GO in a median of 6.5 months.

A patient counted as having stable hyperthyroidism if there was no progression to ophthalmopathy within 18 months of follow-up. Hyperthyroidism patients were newly diagnosed, with disease duration under 2 months, and aged 18 to 65 years. Patients with other autoimmune diseases, uncontrolled infections, pregnancy or lactation were excluded. Diagnosis relied on clinical symptoms, serum thyroxine, TRAb, thyroid ultrasound and orbital computed tomography. PBMCs were isolated from about 10 ml of fresh peripheral blood by Ficoll-Paque density gradient centrifugation. Trizol reagent was used to extract the total RNA, and its quality was then checked on an Agilent 2100 Bioanalyzer.

Sequencing was performed on peripheral blood. The chain is made from TRBV6-5 and TRBJ2-7; the D gene is not confidently resolved. The receptor's source is a woman younger than 35 with stable Graves' hyperthyroidism. Some clones in this sample may be carry-over from other donors' samples. Donor details come from another sample of the same person, matched by shared clones. The DNA sequence is given as TGTGCCAGCAGTTACGGCAACCCATTCTCCTACGAGCAGTACTTC. Its coded protein is CASSYGNPFSYEQYF.